This T cell receptor (beta chain) comes out of a study of cytomegalovirus exposure and HLA in healthy donors. The sample holds one count of this clone. What it binds is not known. Study findings and constraints: An analysis that came later showed most CMV-associated TCR beta chains appearing HLA-restricted.

60 Vbeta and 13 Jbeta primers were used in PCR. The method was immunoSEQ multiplex PCR; TCRdb's version includes in-frame clones alone and lacks a portion of them. Among 150,000 to 200,000 clones listed, around 82% were seen once. V lost 0 bases and J lost 2; bases outside the gene matches: 3. CDR3 size: 15 residues. In germline, CDR1 is SQVTM, CDR2 ANQGSEA. The sample comprised PBMCs. The chain is built from TRBV29-1 and TRBJ2-1, with 8 bases that match TRBD2. The receptor's source is a boy aged 5-17 years in good health and CMV-seronegative. The CDR3 DNA reads as TGCAGCGTTGAAGACGGGGGGGCAACCTACAATGAGCAGTTCTTC. Its translation is CSVEDGGATYNEQFF.